Shown below are 14 T cell receptor beta chains from a single sample sequenced in a study of OX40 agonist ivuxolimab in advanced cancers. Clones were read by immunoSEQ multiplex PCR, and TCRdb kept only the in-frame ones, dropping some. The sample has 70,000 or so clones, 80% to 95% seen once. The sample in question was CD4+ or CD8+ T cells sorted from blood, obtained in a trial of the OX40 agonist ivuxolimab. The receptors here all came from an adult with an advanced solid tumor such as melanoma, head and neck, liver or kidney cancer.

V gene TRBV27 combines with J gene TRBJ2-3, with 11 bases identical to TRBD2. Germline values: CDR1 MNHEY, CDR2 SMNVEV (reference sequence). V gave up 6 bases and J gave up 6 bases; unmatched junction bases: 8. The CDR3 totals 15 residues. The CDR3 loop is CASRIAGGVWDTQYF. DNA of the CDR3: TGTGCCAGCAGGATAGCGGGGGGGGTGTGGGATACGCAGTATTTT.

The chain couples TRBV18 to TRBJ2-5; a possible D gene is TRBD2 (7 bases). Per germline, CDR1 KGHSH and CDR2 LQKENI. CDR3 size: 17 residues. The germline V and J ends were trimmed by 6 bases and 4 bases, with 24 bases remaining between them. CDR3: CASSPSGGREYPETQYF. As DNA, the CDR3 is TGTGCCAGCTCCCCATCGGGGGGCCGAGAGTATCCAGAGACCCAGTACTTC.

J is TRBJ2-5 and V is TRBV5-6; 7 positions match TRBD1. Germline V gene data show CDR1 as SGHDT and CDR2 as YYEEEE. The CDR3 spans 17 residues. Trimming removed 0 bases from V and 1 base from J; junction bases left unmatched: 9. The DNA of the CDR3 is TGTGCCAGCAGCTTGGGGTGGACAGGAGCAAGCCAAGAGACCCAGTACTTC. This codes for CASSLGWTGASQETQYF.

The chain links TRBV7-6 to TRBJ2-2, with D hard to call. The germline gives CDR1 SGHVS, CDR2 FNYEAQ. Trimming removed 2 bases from V and 2 bases from J, with 6 bases in between. The CDR3 covers 14 residues. For the CDR3, the DNA is TGTGCCAGCAGCTTATGGCTCAACACCGGGGAGCTGTTTTTT. It specifies CASSLWLNTGELFF.

CDR3 residues: CASSYPGPNPEQYF. The CDR3 bases are TGTGCCAGCAGCTACCCGGGCCCAAACCCCGAGCAGTACTTC. The V call is TRBV7-2, the J call TRBJ2-7, with D unclear. The CDR3 spans 14 residues. V was cut by 4 bases and J by 6 bases, with 16 bases left in between. CDR1 is SGHTA, CDR2 FQGNSA, per germline.

The chain links TRBV9 to TRBJ1-6; no reliable D call. CDR1 is SGDLS and CDR2 is YYNGEE in the germline V gene. This CDR3 contains 17 residues. The ends were cut back, 4 bases at V and 0 bases at J, with 14 bases in the middle. This CDR3 reads CASSLEGQSSYNSPLHF. The CDR3 DNA is TGTGCCAGCAGCTTAGAGGGTCAGAGCTCCTATAATTCACCCCTCCACTTT.

V gene TRBV7-8 combines with J gene TRBJ1-4, with 9 nucleotides matching TRBD1. The V segment lost 2 bases and the J segment 7 bases; nucleotides outside the gene matches: 11. This CDR3 spans 17 amino acids. Germline V CDR1 and CDR2: SGHVS, FQNEAQ. This CDR3 reads CASSLFPRGTGSEKLFF. CDR3 nucleotide sequence: TGTGCCAGCAGCTTATTCCCGCGCGGGACAGGGAGTGAAAAACTGTTTTTT.

The CDR3 DNA follows: TGTGCCAGCAGCCCCGGGAACTTGAATCAGCCCCAGCATTTT. Protein sequence: CASSPGNLNQPQHF. V gene TRBV13 combines with J gene TRBJ1-5; no clear D gene. Trimming stripped 5 bases from V and 4 bases from J, with 12 bases between. The CDR3 has 14 amino acids. The germline CDR1 and CDR2 sequences are PRHDT and FYEKMQ (reference sequence).

This clone appeared a single time. The V call is TRBV9, the J call TRBJ1-2, with D possibly TRBD1 on 5 matching bases. The CDR3 is 16 residues long. The germline V gene encodes CDR1 SGDLS and CDR2 YYNGEE. V was shortened by 4 bases and J by 3 bases, with 19 bases between the two germline ends. This chain's CDR3 is CASSPREGALYYGYTF. For the CDR3, the DNA is TGTGCCAGCAGCCCCAGAGAAGGGGCCCTCTACTATGGCTACACCTTC.

This clone was detected once. V usage is TRBV11-2 and J usage is TRBJ1-1; tentatively, D is TRBD1 (5 bases). The CDR3 loop spans 11 amino acids. Germline assignment: CDR1 SGHAT and CDR2 FQNNGV. The V end was cut by 5 bases, the J end by 5 bases, with 6 bases between. The CDR3 DNA reads as TGTGCCAGCAGCCGGGGGACTGAAGCTTTCTTT. Translating gives CASSRGTEAFF.

The rearrangement uses TRBV10-3 and TRBJ2-1; TRBD1 matches at 7 bases. In germline, CDR1 is ENHRY, CDR2 SYGVKD. J lost 7 bases, V lost 10 bases, and 7 bases had no gene match. This CDR3 has 12 residues. The CDR3 reads CATRQGENEQFF. The CDR3 DNA is TGTGCCACCCGACAGGGAGAAAATGAGCAGTTCTTC.

The rearrangement joins TRBV15 to TRBJ2-7; D tentatively fits TRBD1 or TRBD2 (5 bases each). The CDR3 contains 14 residues. The germline CDR1 and CDR2 sequences are LNHNV and YYDKDF (reference sequence). Trimming took 3 bases from V and 2 from J, leaving 11 bases between them. The CDR3 nucleotides are TGTGCCACCAGCAGCGGGGACGGAACCTACGAGCAGTACTTC. Translation gives CATSSGDGTYEQYF.

This rearrangement joins TRBV5-4 to TRBJ1-5; D gene ambiguous. Germline V gene data show CDR1 as SGHNT and CDR2 as YYREEE (reference sequence). This CDR3 comprises 16 residues. Trimming stripped 1 base from V and 2 bases from J, with 13 bases between. CDR3 sequence: CASSLIPSGGNQPQHF. The CDR3 DNA sequence: TGTGCCAGCAGCTTGATACCCTCGGGAGGCAATCAGCCCCAGCATTTT.

Regarding this clone: One junction end does not reproduce the germline sequence, and a read error may be involved. The V call is TRBV11-2, the J call TRBJ1-1, with D possibly being TRBD1 (5 bases). This CDR3 comprises 13 residues. Germline CDR1 SGHAT, CDR2 FQNNGV. In DNA, the CDR3 is TGTGCCAGCAGCTTAGATGGCTGGGGGACGACGATCTTT. Residues: CASSLDGWGTTIF.